This T cell receptor (beta chain) was observed in a study of blood T cell repertoires in COVID-19. The CDR3 is 13 amino acids. Per the germline V gene, CDR1 is MNHNY and CDR2 is SVGAGI (reference sequence). The trim removed 5 bases at V and 6 bases at J, leaving 3 bases unmatched. Clones were read by immunoSEQ multiplex PCR, and TCRdb kept only the in-frame ones, dropping some. The data show a few hundred thousand clones, 80% to 85% seen once. What was sequenced was peripheral blood. This receptor was obtained from a person aged 70 to 80 with COVID-19, enrolled during active disease. The V call is TRBV6-6, the J call TRBJ1-5; the match to TRBD1 covers 8 bases. The CDR3 loop reads CASSGQGSQPQHF. The CDR3 nucleotides are TGTGCCAGCAGTGGACAGGGCTCTCAGCCCCAGCATTTT.